Listed below are T cell receptor beta chains from one sample, sequenced in a study of early T cells in non-severe SARS-CoV-2 infection. TCRdb reprocessed the 5' RACE reads with MiXCR, giving one entry per CDR3 protein. The sample includes approximately 49,000 distinct CDR3 sequences, over 9.5% seen only once; the top ten take around 9.1%. The sequenced sample consisted of whole blood. These receptors all stem from an adult who was a healthcare worker with PCR-confirmed SARS-CoV-2 infection or an uninfected control (not recorded which). CDR3s include the opening cysteine and the closing phenylalanine or tryptophan. Each record gives: J gene, clone size, D gene, V gene, CDR3 DNA, CDR3 protein. The D gene is left open where the match is weak. The listing skips clone size in some rows; elsewhere it reads once, few, many or a size class.

j_gene: TRBJ1-3
abundance: few
d_gene: NA
v_gene: TRBV12-5
CDR3nt: TGTGCTAGTGGCCTAATGACAGCTTCTGGAAACACCATATATTTT
CDR3aa: CASGLMTASGNTIYF

j_gene: TRBJ1-1
abundance: NA
d_gene: NA
v_gene: TRBV7-9
CDR3nt: TGTGCCAGCAGCGGCTACCGGAGGCCCAACACTGAAGCTTTCTTT
CDR3aa: CASSGYRRPNTEAFF

j_gene: TRBJ2-7
abundance: many
d_gene: NA
v_gene: TRBV5-1
CDR3nt: TGCGCCAGCAGCTCCACCGGGACCGAGTACGAGCAGTACTTC
CDR3aa: CASSSTGTEYEQYF

j_gene: TRBJ2-3
abundance: NA
d_gene: NA
v_gene: TRBV18
CDR3nt: TGTGCCAGCTCATCAAGAACAGAGACTAGCACAGATACGCAGTATTTT
CDR3aa: CASSSRTETSTDTQYF

j_gene: TRBJ2-2
abundance: few
d_gene: NA
v_gene: TRBV7-9
CDR3nt: TGTGCCAGCAGCTCTTACCGTACGGGACACTCCTCTAGACCCGGGGAGCTGTTTTTT
CDR3aa: CASSSYRTGHSSRPGELFF

j_gene: TRBJ1-2
abundance: few
d_gene: NA
v_gene: TRBV29-1
CDR3nt: TGCAGCGTTGAAGATCACGAAGGTCAGAACTATGGCTACACCTTC
CDR3aa: CSVEDHEGQNYGYTF

j_gene: TRBJ1-2
abundance: NA
d_gene: NA
v_gene: TRBV29-1
CDR3nt: TGCAGCGTTTGGACAGTCTACAACTATGGCTACACCTTC
CDR3aa: CSVWTVYNYGYTF

j_gene: TRBJ1-1
abundance: NA
d_gene: NA
v_gene: TRBV12-3/TRBV12-4
CDR3nt: TGTGCCAGCAGTAAGATTAATTTTGGGGAAGCTTTCTTT
CDR3aa: CASSKINFGEAFF

j_gene: TRBJ2-7
abundance: NA
d_gene: TRBD1
v_gene: TRBV27
CDR3nt: TGTGCCAGCAGTTTATATGGGACAGGGGGCTACGAGCAGTACTTC
CDR3aa: CASSLYGTGGYEQYF

j_gene: TRBJ1-1
abundance: few
d_gene: NA
v_gene: TRBV4-1
CDR3nt: TGCGCCAGCAGCCAAGTACGGGGCCTAAACACTGAAGCTTTCTTT
CDR3aa: CASSQVRGLNTEAFF